The rows below give T cell receptor beta chains drawn from one sample of a study of high-grade serous ovarian cancer treatment subgroups. This table comes from immunoSEQ multiplex PCR, and its TCRdb copy is limited to in-frame clones, with some not included. The sample includes 15,000 to 20,000 clones, roughly 67% seen only once; the top ten take 3.5% to 5%. Sequencing used tumor tissue. The receptor source for this set is a human donor with high-grade serous ovarian cancer. Both conserved end residues are part of each CDR3. Fields, in order: J gene, clone size, V gene, D gene, CDR3 DNA, CDR3 protein. The D gene is left open where the match is weak. The listing skips clone size in some rows; elsewhere it reads once, few, many or a size class.

J: TRBJ2-3; size: -; V: TRBV6-5; D: TRBD2; DNA: TGTGCCAGCAGTTACTCGGGGGGGACAGATACGCAGTATTTT; CDR3: CASSYSGGTDTQYF
J: TRBJ2-7; size: -; V: TRBV11-1; D: TRBD1; DNA: TGTGCCAGCAGCCCGGGACAGGGGATCAACGAGCAGTACTTC; CDR3: CASSPGQGINEQYF
J: TRBJ2-2; size: -; V: TRBV15; D: TRBD1; DNA: TGTGCCACCAGCCGGGGACAGGGAGGCACCGGGGAGCTGTTTTTT; CDR3: CATSRGQGGTGELFF
J: TRBJ2-7; size: -; V: TRBV7-2; D: -; DNA: TGTGCCAGCAGCTTAATGATAGGGTACTACGAGCAGTACTTC; CDR3: CASSLMIGYYEQYF
J: TRBJ1-1; size: -; V: TRBV7-2; D: -; DNA: TGTGCCAGCAGCTTAGGCGGGGGTCAGAACACTGAAGCTTTCTTT; CDR3: CASSLGGGQNTEAFF
J: TRBJ1-1; size: -; V: TRBV11-1; D: TRBD1; DNA: TGTGCCAGCAGCTTGGGACAGGGTAATGTGATTGAAGCTTTCTTT; CDR3: CASSLGQGNVIEAFF
J: TRBJ1-1; size: -; V: TRBV4-2; D: TRBD1; DNA: TGTGCCAGCAGCCAAGGTCAGGGGGGGACTGAAGCTTTCTTT; CDR3: CASSQGQGGTEAFF
J: TRBJ1-1; size: -; V: TRBV7-2; D: -; DNA: TGTGCCAGCAGCTTAGCGCTAGAGGGGGTGCAAGCTTTCTTT; CDR3: CASSLALEGVQAFF
J: TRBJ2-3; size: -; V: TRBV19; D: TRBD1; DNA: TGTGCCAGTGCTGGGACAGCCTTTACAGATACGCAGTATTTT; CDR3: CASAGTAFTDTQYF
J: TRBJ2-2; size: -; V: TRBV13; D: -; DNA: TGTGCCAGCAGCTTCCGGTGGACCGGGGAGCTGTTTTTT; CDR3: CASSFRWTGELFF
J: TRBJ2-1; size: -; V: TRBV6-4; D: -; DNA: TGTGCCAGCAGTGACGGTAATCGGGTCAATGAGCAGTTCTTC; CDR3: CASSDGNRVNEQFF
J: TRBJ1-2; size: few; V: TRBV7-2; D: -; DNA: TGTGCCAGCAGCTTAGCTGCCAATAACTATGGCTACACCTTC; CDR3: CASSLAANNYGYTF
J: TRBJ1-6; size: -; V: TRBV5-4; D: TRBD1; DNA: TGTGCCAGCAGGCAGACAGGGGAAAGTTCACCCCTCCACTTT; CDR3: CASRQTGESSPLHF
J: TRBJ2-3; size: -; V: TRBV7-2; D: -; DNA: TGTGCCAGCAGCTTAGAAGTGACTAGAATCGCAGATACGCAGTATTTT; CDR3: CASSLEVTRIADTQYF
J: TRBJ2-5; size: -; V: TRBV7-3; D: -; DNA: TGTGCCAGCAGCCCCAACGCCGGGGCAAGAGAGACCCAGTACTTC; CDR3: CASSPNAGARETQYF
J: TRBJ1-2; size: -; V: TRBV4-3; D: -; DNA: TGCGCCAGCAGCGACAGGATAACTAACTATGGCTACACCTTC; CDR3: CASSDRITNYGYTF